The next 21 T cell receptor beta chains were all read from a single sample in a study of prognosis after radiotherapy for stage I lung cancer. Template was genomic DNA; TCR beta CDR3 amplified in two multiplex PCR rounds. Amplification during the initial PCR round employed primers specific to each TRBV and TRBJ gene. TCRdb used MiXCR to reprocess the multiplex PCR reads, holding one entry per CDR3 protein. The sample holds around 18,000 distinct CDR3 sequences; approximately 29% are singletons and the top ten take approximately 33%. The material was PBMCs, obtained before or after stereotactic body radiation therapy (not recorded which). All receptors derive from a donor aged 50 or older with non-small cell lung cancer.

On this clonotype itself: A read error is likely here: a far larger clone is one base away. V usage is TRBV2 and J usage is TRBJ1-6, with no clear D. Germline CDR1 is SNHLY and CDR2 is FYNNEI. Trimming removed 6 bases at V and 9 bases at J, with 15 bases between. This CDR3 contains 14 residues. The CDR3 region has the DNA TGTGCCAGCAGCCCGCTCCCAGGAATTTCACCCCTCCACTTT. Encoded protein: CASSPLPGISPLHF.

This clonotype was detected only once. The V gene is TRBV30, the J gene TRBJ2-1, with TRBD1 matching 7 bases. With 5 bases clipped from V and 8 bases from J, the junction kept 21 bases outside the gene matches. CDR1 GTSNPN and CDR2 SVGIG come from the germline V gene (reference sequence). The CDR3 loop spans 17 amino acids. The CDR3 protein is CAWGEGALEASGDEQFF. As DNA, the CDR3 is TGTGCCTGGGGAGAGGGGGCTTTGGAGGCCTCGGGCGATGAGCAGTTCTTC.

In its sample, this clonotype was seen many times. The V and J genes are TRBV27 and TRBJ2-5; a weak D match, TRBD2 (6 bases). The CDR3 consists of 16 residues. Trimming removed 2 bases from V and 5 bases from J, with 18 bases in between. Germline CDR1 is MNHEY and CDR2 is SMNVEV (reference sequence). The CDR3 DNA is TGTGCCAGCAGTTTAAGAGGGACTTCCCTTAGGGAGACCCAGTACTTC. Its translation: CASSLRGTSLRETQYF.

There are many counts of this clonotype. The rearrangement joins TRBV7-9 to TRBJ1-1; TRBD1 matches 9 bases. CDR3 length equals 14 residues. The germline V gene has CDR1 SEHNR and CDR2 FQNEAQ (reference sequence). The J segment lost 2 bases and the V segment lost 5 bases, leaving 3 bases of the junction unmatched. The CDR3 bases are TGTGCCAGCAGCAAAACAGGGGGCAACACTGAAGCTTTCTTT. Translated: CASSKTGGNTEAFF.

There are many counts of this clonotype. The chain is built from TRBV6-1 and TRBJ2-5; 9 bases align to TRBD2. The CDR3 covers 19 residues. Germline CDR1 MNHNS, CDR2 SASEGT. V lost 10 bases and J lost 4; bases outside the gene matches: 25. The CDR3 nucleotides read TGTGCCACCGCGTCCCTTAGGGGGGCTAGCGGGACTAGACGAGAGACCCAGTACTTC. This gives the protein CATASLRGASGTRRETQYF.

This clonotype was counted at least ten times. CDR3 sequence (DNA): TGCGCCAGCAGCTCGGGGGGTATGAACACCGGGGAGCTGTTTTTT. Residues: CASSSGGMNTGELFF. The chain uses TRBV5-1 and TRBJ2-2, with 7 bases identical to TRBD2. CDR1 SGHRS and CDR2 YFSETQ come from the germline V gene. V was pared by 3 bases and J by 1 base, with 3 bases of the junction left unmatched. The CDR3 runs 15 residues.

Concerning this clonotype: With only one base between it and a far larger clone, this is likely a read error. The CDR3 bases are TGCAGTGCTGCCCCTAGCGTGAGAAACAATGAGCAGTTCTTC. Protein: CSAAPSVRNNEQFF. This chain connects TRBV20-1 to TRBJ2-7; a weak D match, TRBD2 (6 bases). The J call is in doubt because the DNA end fits TRBJ2-1 better. The germline V gene has CDR1 DFQATT and CDR2 SNEGSKA (reference sequence). The CDR3 totals 14 residues.

The V call is TRBV5-6, the J call TRBJ2-2; D not resolved. The V gene lost 5 bases and the J gene lost 5 bases, with 19 bases spanning the gap. Germline CDR1 is SGHDT and CDR2 is YYEEEE. This CDR3 has 16 residues. CDR3: CASRQSDGMWTGELFF. The CDR3, as DNA: TGTGCCAGCAGACAAAGCGACGGAATGTGGACCGGGGAGCTGTTTTTT.

Of note for this clonotype: A much larger clone differs from this one at a single base, so this may be a read error. V is TRBV3-1 and J is TRBJ2-5; tentative D call: TRBD2 (6 bases). This CDR3 comprises 13 residues. Germline V gene sequence: CDR1 LGHDT, CDR2 YNNKEL (reference sequence). This chain's CDR3 is CDSSQTAGETQYF. CDR3 coding DNA: TGTGACAGCAGCCAAACGGCGGGGGAGACCCAGTACTTC.

This chain connects TRBV12-3 or TRBV12-4 to TRBJ1-6; the match to TRBD1 covers 7 bases. Trimming took 10 bases from V and 7 from J; bases not matched to a gene: 10. The CDR3 length is 14 residues. The CDR3 protein is CAKPGGSPNSPLHF. For the CDR3, the DNA is TGTGCCAAGCCAGGGGGGAGCCCGAATTCACCCCTCCACTTT.

Ten or more counts support this clonotype. The chain carries TRBV12-3 or TRBV12-4 and TRBJ1-5; D is uncertain. Trimming pared 3 bases from V and 3 bases from J, leaving 9 bases between. The CDR3 spans 14 residues. CDR3 sequence: CASSLSQNNQPQHF. CDR3 nucleotide sequence: TGTGCCAGCAGTTTGAGTCAAAACAATCAGCCCCAGCATTTT.

The rearrangement joins TRBV6-2 or TRBV6-3 to TRBJ2-3, with D perhaps matching TRBD1 (6 bases). V was shortened by 5 bases and J by 5 bases, with 17 bases between the two germline ends. The V gene's germline CDR1 is MNHEY and CDR2 SVGEGT. There are 15 residues in the CDR3. CDR3 amino acids: CASSDRTPRKDTQYF. As DNA, the CDR3 is TGTGCCAGCAGTGACAGGACTCCTAGAAAAGATACGCAGTATTTT.

This clonotype was picked up many times. The chain carries TRBV3-2 and TRBJ1-3. TRBV3-2 is deemed a pseudogene. The CDR3 totals 11 residues. The chain's CDR3 is CASSCRNTIYF. The CDR3 nucleotides read TGTGCCAGCAGCTGCCGTAACACCATATATTTT.

This clonotype was counted at least ten times. The genes are TRBV7-2 and TRBJ2-3; 7 nucleotides agree with TRBD2. The germline V gene encodes CDR1 SGHTA and CDR2 FQGNSA. The J segment lost 4 bases and the V segment lost 5 bases, leaving 6 bases of the junction unmatched. CDR3 length: 14 residues. Here the CDR3 DNA reads TGTGCCAGCAGCAGAGGACTAGGAGCAGATACGCAGTATTTT. Encoded protein: CASSRGLGADTQYF.

This clonotype was seen at least ten times. The chain uses TRBV7-6 and TRBJ1-1; D perhaps matches TRBD1 (5 bases). The CDR3 runs to 12 residues. V lost 4 bases, J lost 8 bases, and 11 bases lay in between. The V gene's germline CDR1 is SGHVS and CDR2 FNYEAQ. In DNA, the CDR3 is TGTGCCAGCAGCTCTCGGGACTCCGAAGCTTTCTTT. Translating gives CASSSRDSEAFF.

This clonotype was found many times. Relative to the germline gene, one junction end is altered; a read error may explain this. The V call is TRBV30, the J call TRBJ2-3; the D is unclear. Germline values: CDR1 GTSNPN, CDR2 SVGIG (reference sequence). CDR3 size: 12 residues. CDR3 in amino acids: CARSSITDTQYF. In nucleotides, the CDR3 is TGTGCCCGGAGTAGCATAACAGATACGCAGTATTTT.

This clonotype showed up just once. The chain combines TRBV20-1 with TRBJ2-7; D call uncertain. CDR1 and CDR2 from the germline V gene are DFQATT and SNEGSKA (reference sequence). This CDR3 is built from 14 residues. Trimming cost V 5 bases and J 0 bases, with 14 bases left between them. The CDR3 bases are TGCAGTGCTTATATGAGTCAGCACTCCTACGAGCAGTACTTC. Its protein is CSAYMSQHSYEQYF.

In the case of this clonotype: A far more abundant clone sits one base away, making this likely a read error. The J gene is TRBJ2-1, the V gene TRBV7-2; TRBD2 matches at 7 bases. There are 15 residues in the CDR3. In germline, CDR1 is SGHTA, CDR2 FQGNSA. V dropped 1 base and J dropped 10; count of bases not matched to a gene: 10. CDR3 loop: CASSLGLAVTYEQFF. The DNA of the CDR3 is TGTGCCAGCAGCTTAGGACTAGCAGTGACCTACGAGCAGTTCTTC.

This clonotype was counted ten times or more. V and J are TRBV6-1 and TRBJ2-1; D ambiguous. V lost 7 bases and J 8 bases, leaving 15 bases between the germline ends. Germline V gene data show CDR1 as MNHNS and CDR2 as SASEGT. The CDR3 is made up of 13 amino acids. This CDR3 reads CASKASINDEQFF. The CDR3 nucleotides read TGTGCCAGCAAGGCCAGCATTAACGATGAGCAGTTCTTC.

The sample holds many counts of this clonotype. The V gene is TRBV20-1, the J gene TRBJ1-5; D unclear. Trimming removed 6 bases from V and 6 bases from J, with 15 bases in between. Per germline, CDR1 DFQATT and CDR2 SNEGSKA (reference sequence). This CDR3 comprises 13 residues. The CDR3: CSARKGVTQPQHF. The CDR3 DNA reads as TGCAGTGCCCGAAAGGGTGTGACTCAGCCCCAGCATTTT.

This clonotype is labeled medium-sized. The chain couples TRBV5-6 to TRBJ2-2; 11 positions match TRBD2. Unmatched junction bases numbered 6, after V lost 4 bases and J lost 4 bases. Germline CDR1 and CDR2: SGHDT and YYEEEE. This CDR3 is 16 amino acids long. The DNA of the CDR3 is TGTGCCAGCAGCCTTAGCGGGAGGGCGCTCACCGGGGAGCTGTTTTTT. This gives the protein CASSLSGRALTGELFF.